The 22 T cell receptor beta chains presented below share a single source sample, sequenced in a study of T cells in Graves' hyperthyroidism and ophthalmopathy. Amplified TCR beta CDR3 regions derived from RNA transcripts. HTBI primers were used for first-round RT-PCR of the TCR CDR3. TCRdb fed the multiplex PCR reads into MiXCR, producing one record per CDR3 protein. The sample lists a few hundred thousand distinct CDR3 sequences, 15% to 20% occurring once. The sample taken for sequencing was blood. Receptors were obtained from a young woman with Graves' hyperthyroidism.

In this sample, this clonotype turned up a few times. The chain carries TRBV5-1 and TRBJ1-3, with D unclear. V shed 0 bases and J shed 0 bases, with 19 bases lying between them. Per the germline V gene, CDR1 is SGHRS and CDR2 is YFSETQ. The CDR3 contains 19 residues. The CDR3 loop reads CASSLVAGVVGSSGNTIYF. CDR3 nucleotide sequence: TGCGCCAGCAGCTTGGTTGCAGGCGTAGTGGGATCCTCTGGAAACACCATATATTTT.

This clonotype has a count of ten or more. The chain joins TRBV6-1 to TRBJ1-1; no clear D gene. The CDR3 spans 13 residues. V shed 8 bases and J shed 4 bases, with 14 bases lying between them. From germline, CDR1 is MNHNS and CDR2 SASEGT. The CDR3 nucleotides are TGTGCCAGCTCTCCCCCTTGGGGCACTGAAGCTTTCTTT. Its protein is CASSPPWGTEAFF.

The rearrangement joins TRBV15 to TRBJ1-6; D uncertain. The CDR3 length is 19 residues. Trimming took off 0 bases at V and 0 bases at J, with 15 bases between the two ends. From germline, CDR1 is LNHNV and CDR2 YYDKDF (reference sequence). CDR3 nucleotides: TGTGCCACCAGCAGAGATCGAGGCACCTTAAGCTCCTATAATTCACCCCTCCACTTT. Its translation: CATSRDRGTLSSYNSPLHF.

This clonotype was counted only a few times. The chain combines TRBV7-9 with TRBJ1-6; D may be TRBD1 (5 bases). The V gene lost 7 bases and the J gene lost 9 bases, with 16 bases spanning the gap. Germline V gene sequence: CDR1 SEHNR, CDR2 FQNEAQ (reference sequence). This CDR3 comprises 14 residues. The CDR3 spells CASIEAGGASPLHF. CDR3 sequence (DNA): TGTGCCAGCATCGAGGCCGGAGGGGCTTCACCCCTCCACTTT.

The chain uses TRBV11-2 and TRBJ1-5; D is unclear. This CDR3 contains 16 residues. The germline V gene encodes CDR1 SGHAT and CDR2 FQNNGV. Between the trimmed V and J ends, which lost 8 bases and 3 bases, there was a span of 20 bases. As DNA, the CDR3 is TGTGCCAGCGACTCTGAGGATCCGGGCCTCAATCAGCCCCAGCATTTT. It yields the protein CASDSEDPGLNQPQHF.

This clonotype was recorded many times. The chain combines TRBV2 with TRBJ1-2; TRBD1 agrees at 7 bases. Per the germline V gene, CDR1 is SNHLY and CDR2 is FYNNEI. After removal of 0 bases from V and 5 bases from J, the junction contained 21 bases not matched to a gene. This CDR3 comprises 20 residues. The CDR3 sequence: CASSEAHPYRVRTGAYGYTF. CDR3 sequence (DNA): TGTGCCAGCAGTGAAGCGCACCCCTACCGAGTGCGGACAGGCGCGTATGGCTACACCTTC.

This clonotype has a count of ten or more. V gene TRBV9 combines with J gene TRBJ2-7; 8 bases agree with TRBD2. The V segment lost 6 bases and the J segment 0 bases; nucleotides outside the gene matches: 8. Germline-derived CDR1 and CDR2 are SGDLS and YYNGEE. The CDR3 is made up of 15 amino acids. CDR3 sequence reads: CASNSGGGSSYEQYF. CDR3 DNA: TGTGCCAGCAACTCGGGGGGGGGATCCTCCTACGAGCAGTACTTC.

The chain recombines TRBV25-1 with TRBJ2-2; D uncertain. The CDR3 is 15 amino acids. V was shortened by 1 base and J by 2 bases, with 8 bases between the two germline ends. Germline V gene data show CDR1 as MGHDK and CDR2 as SYGVNS. The CDR3 reads CASSESVSNTGELFF. The CDR3 nucleotides are TGTGCCAGCAGTGAATCGGTTAGCAACACCGGGGAGCTGTTTTTT.

This clonotype was recorded many times. The rearrangement links TRBV20-1 to TRBJ2-7; 8 nucleotides match TRBD1. The CDR3 has 13 residues. V shed 6 bases, J shed 5 bases, and the junction held 9 bases outside the gene matches. The V gene's germline CDR1 is DFQATT and CDR2 SNEGSKA (reference sequence). The CDR3, as DNA: TGCAGTGCCGCGAAACCGGACAGGGACGAGCAGTACTTC. Residues: CSAAKPDRDEQYF.

The table lists this clonotype with many counts. The chain links TRBV5-1 to TRBJ1-5; tentatively, D is TRBD1 (5 bases). Germline values: CDR1 SGHRS, CDR2 YFSETQ. Trimming left V 3 bases short and J 6 bases short, with 16 bases between. The CDR3 totals 15 residues. DNA for the CDR3: TGCGCCAGCAGCTCGTTGGGGGGTAGTGGTCAGCCCCAGCATTTT. It codes for CASSSLGGSGQPQHF.

This clonotype was detected ten times or more. The chain uses TRBV9 and TRBJ1-1; D unresolved. CDR3 length: 15 residues. In germline, CDR1 is SGDLS, CDR2 YYNGEE. Trimming cost V 0 bases and J 0 bases, with 9 bases left between them. CDR3 DNA: TGTGCCAGCAGCGTAGGAACAGTGATGAACACTGAAGCTTTCTTT. Protein sequence: CASSVGTVMNTEAFF.

This clonotype was seen more than once but under ten times. A much more abundant neighbour one base away suggests this may be a read error. J is TRBJ1-1 and V is TRBV7-8; D is undetermined. CDR1 is SGHVS and CDR2 is FQNEAQ in the germline V gene. The CDR3 is 13 amino acids. CDR3 nucleotide sequence: TGTGCCAGCAGCTTAGAGTTCACGACTGAAGCTTGCTTT. This encodes CASSLEFTTEACF.

This clonotype was counted many times. V and J are TRBV12-3 or TRBV12-4 and TRBJ1-6, with 7 bases matching TRBD1. V was clipped by 4 bases and J by 8 bases; unmatched bases: 8. This CDR3 region has 15 residues. CDR3 bases: TGTGCCAGCAGTTCGGACAGGACGGGATATTCACCCCTCCACTTT. Encoded protein: CASSSDRTGYSPLHF.

This clonotype turned up a few times. This chain connects TRBV11-2 to TRBJ2-7, with 7 bases aligning to TRBD1. CDR1 is SGHAT and CDR2 is FQNNGV in the germline V gene. CDR3 length: 14 amino acids. Trimming at V came to 2 bases and at J to 7 bases, leaving 8 bases not matched to a gene. CDR3: CASSLRGGSREQYF. Written as DNA, the CDR3 is TGTGCCAGCAGCTTAAGAGGGGGCAGCCGGGAGCAGTACTTC.

This clonotype occurred many times. The rearrangement uses TRBV6-5 and TRBJ2-7; D call uncertain. Germline V gene sequence: CDR1 MNHEY, CDR2 SVGAGI. The CDR3 totals 15 residues. Trimming removed 7 bases at V and 5 bases at J, with 21 bases between. CDR3: CASTHLGAPPNEQYF. CDR3 in DNA: TGTGCCAGCACCCACCTAGGTGCCCCCCCAAACGAGCAGTACTTC.

This clonotype has at least ten counts. The chain is built from TRBV11-2 and TRBJ2-4; D not certain. V was pared by 5 bases and J by 5 bases, with 25 bases between. The CDR3 is 18 amino acids. Germline V gene lookup returns CDR1 SGHAT and CDR2 FQNNGV. CDR3: CASSGRFRPAVGENIQYF. The CDR3 DNA reads TGTGCCAGCAGCGGACGTTTTAGGCCTGCGGTCGGCGAAAACATTCAGTACTTC.

The chain joins TRBV7-9 to TRBJ2-5; D is perhaps TRBD2 (6 bases). The V gene's germline CDR1 is SEHNR and CDR2 FQNEAQ (reference sequence). Trimming took 5 bases from V and 3 from J, leaving 19 bases between them. This CDR3 has 16 residues. The CDR3 is CASSILAGTLKETQYF. In DNA, the CDR3 is TGTGCCAGCAGCATACTCGCCGGGACTCTTAAAGAGACCCAGTACTTC. The full variable domain, in which reference TRBV7-9 and TRBJ2-5 provide the parts outside the CDR3, is DTGVSQNPRHKITKRGQNVTFRCDPISEHNRLYWYRQTLGQGPEFLTYFQNEAQLEKSRLLSDRFSAERPKGSFSTLEIQRTEQGDSAMYLCASSILAGTLKETQYFGPGTRLLVL.

In this sample, this clonotype turned up many times. The gene calls are TRBV5-1 and TRBJ2-2, with 7 bases that match TRBD1. With 3 bases clipped from V and 7 bases from J, the junction kept 6 bases outside the gene matches. Per the germline V gene, CDR1 is SGHRS and CDR2 is YFSETQ. The CDR3 contains 14 residues. The CDR3 loop is CASSSGQAVGELFF. Written as DNA, the CDR3 is TGCGCCAGCAGCTCTGGACAGGCAGTCGGGGAGCTGTTTTTT.

Details on this clonotype: One base away lies a much larger clone, so this may be a sequencing read error. This chain links TRBV5-7 with TRBJ1-5; unclear D gene. Being an ORF, TRBV5-7 has a function that is uncertain. This CDR3 has 11 residues. The chain's CDR3 is CASRLGEPQHF. The CDR3 bases are TGTGCCAGCAGATTGGGTGAGCCCCAGCATTTT.

This clonotype appeared many times. V gene TRBV27 combines with J gene TRBJ1-2; a weak D match, TRBD1 (6 bases). Trimming shortened V by 6 bases and J by 4 bases, and 15 bases separated the two germline ends. CDR1 and CDR2 (germline): MNHEY, SMNVEV (reference sequence). CDR3 length: 14 amino acids. The CDR3 here is CASRPLGQIYGYTF. The DNA of the CDR3 is TGTGCCAGCAGGCCGCTAGGACAGATCTATGGCTACACCTTC.

This clonotype was picked up many times. V usage is TRBV6-1 and J usage is TRBJ2-2; D might be TRBD1 (5 bases). Germline-derived CDR1 and CDR2 are MNHNS and SASEGT. The CDR3 consists of 14 residues. Trimming took 8 bases from V and 1 from J, leaving 11 bases between them. In nucleotides, the CDR3 is TGTGCCAGCTTTAGGACACTGAACACCGGGGAGCTGTTTTTT. Its protein product is CASFRTLNTGELFF.

This clonotype was recorded at least ten times. This chain links TRBV30 with TRBJ1-1; no reliable D call. The V end was cut by 2 bases, the J end by 1 base, with 11 bases between. Per the germline V gene, CDR1 is GTSNPN and CDR2 is SVGIG (reference sequence). The CDR3 covers 14 residues. The CDR3 reads CAWSIWTGNTEAFF. Here the CDR3 DNA reads TGTGCCTGGAGTATATGGACGGGGAACACTGAAGCTTTCTTT.